The next 21 T cell receptor beta chains were all read from a single sample in a study of blood T cell repertoires in COVID-19. Assay used: immunoSEQ multiplex PCR; TCRdb lists only in-frame clones, some missing. The sample includes 300,000 to 400,000 clones, approximately 88% of them seen just once. Sequencing was done on a sample of PBMCs or T cells enriched from blood (not recorded which). The source is a man in his thirties or forties who had recovered from COVID-19.

This clone appeared once. The chain is built from TRBV4-1 and TRBJ2-7, with 12 bases identical to TRBD2. CDR1 and CDR2 from the germline V gene are MGHRA and YSYEKL. The CDR3 covers 16 residues. After removal of 5 bases from V and 1 base from J, the junction contained 6 bases not matched to a gene. CDR3 coding DNA: TGCGCCAGCAGCGCATGGACTAGCGGGGATTCCTACGAGCAGTACTTC. This encodes CASSAWTSGDSYEQYF.

This chain links TRBV7-9 with TRBJ1-2, with a tentative D call TRBD1 (5 bases). Deletions cut 1 base from V and 6 bases from J, with 12 bases between. The germline gives CDR1 SEHNR, CDR2 FQNEAQ (reference sequence). This CDR3 has 14 residues. CDR3 residues: CASSLVGGVDGYTF. The CDR3 DNA is TGTGCCAGCAGCTTAGTGGGGGGAGTAGATGGCTACACCTTC.

This chain links TRBV7-9 with TRBJ2-2, with TRBD2 matching over 9 bases. The CDR3 has 18 amino acids. Losses at the gene ends were 3 bases for V and 3 bases for J; bases not matched to a gene: 11. In germline, CDR1 is SEHNR, CDR2 FQNEAQ (reference sequence). CDR3 sequence (DNA): TGTGCCAGCAGCTTCCCCCGTTGGGGCGGGGGGGACACCGGGGAGCTGTTTTTT. Encoded protein: CASSFPRWGGGDTGELFF. Full variable domain (rest looked up from reference TRBV7-9 and TRBJ2-2): DTGVSQNPRHKITKRGQNVTFRCDPISEHNRLYWYRQTLGQGPEFLTYFQNEAQLEKSRLLSDRFSAERPKGSFSTLEIQRTEQGDSAMYLCASSFPRWGGGDTGELFFGEGSRLTVL.

The rearrangement links TRBV18 to TRBJ2-7; 11 bases agree with TRBD1. Germline V gives CDR1 KGHSH, CDR2 LQKENI. This CDR3 is 15 amino acids long. V was pared by 4 bases and J by 3 bases, with 5 bases of the junction left unmatched. CDR3 nucleotides: TGTGCCAGCTCACTCACCGGGACAGGGGGCTACGAGCAGTACTTC. This encodes CASSLTGTGGYEQYF.

The rearrangement links TRBV5-6 to TRBJ2-7; no reliable D call. CDR3 size: 14 residues. CDR1 is SGHDT, CDR2 YYEEEE, per germline. V lost 5 bases to trimming and J lost 4 bases, with 16 bases between them. The CDR3 protein is CASSLVQRRYEQYF. CDR3 sequence (DNA): TGTGCCAGCAGTCTTGTCCAGCGACGGTACGAGCAGTACTTC.

The chain couples TRBV14 to TRBJ2-2; possible D gene TRBD2, 7 bases. Trimming left V 0 bases short and J 4 bases short, with 12 bases between. Germline CDR1 and CDR2: SGHDN and FVKESK. This CDR3 contains 16 residues. CDR3 region: CASSQDGGAPTGELFF. Written as DNA, the CDR3 is TGTGCCAGCAGCCAAGATGGGGGGGCGCCCACCGGGGAGCTGTTTTTT.

This clone was recorded once. The rearrangement uses TRBV5-1 and TRBJ1-4; D is perhaps TRBD1 (6 bases). This CDR3 has 14 residues. Germline V CDR1 and CDR2: SGHRS, YFSETQ. V was shortened by 2 bases and J by 8 bases, with 13 bases between the two germline ends. Here the CDR3 DNA reads TGCGCCAGCAGCTTCGGACAGACAGGCGAAAAACTGTTTTTT. Translating gives CASSFGQTGEKLFF.

As regards this clone: At the DNA level, this CDR3 is encoded by other sequences in the same sample as well. This rearrangement joins TRBV5-1 to TRBJ2-7, with TRBD1 matching 10 bases. J was trimmed by 4 bases and V by 0 bases; bases with no gene match: 4. The CDR3 totals 15 residues. The V gene's germline CDR1 is SGHRS and CDR2 YFSETQ. In nucleotides, the CDR3 is TGCGCCAGCAGCTTGGGACCGGGACAGGGGTACGAGCAGTACTTC. This codes for CASSLGPGQGYEQYF.

V usage is TRBV21-1 and J usage is TRBJ2-5; the table assigns TRBD2, which was not confirmed against the DNA. TRBV21-1 is classified as a pseudogene. This CDR3 has 20 amino acids. CDR3: CARTGGSRLDGPKVQETQYF. Here the CDR3 DNA reads TGTGCCAGGACTGGCGGAAGTAGACTAGATGGGCCCAAGGTCCAAGAGACCCAGTACTTC.

This clone was picked up a small number of times. The genes are TRBV3-1 (or the pseudogene TRBV3-2) and TRBJ1-5, with D hard to call. The CDR3 covers 12 residues. Germline V gene lookup returns CDR1 LGHDT and CDR2 YNNKEL (reference sequence). V lost 2 bases to trimming and J lost 7 bases, with 6 bases between them. CDR3 coding DNA: TGTGCCAGCAGCCAACGCGAACAGCCCCAGCATTTT. This gives the protein CASSQREQPQHF.

The genes are TRBV18 and TRBJ1-1; 8 bases align to TRBD1. There are 15 residues in the CDR3. J was trimmed by 4 bases and V by 2 bases; bases with no gene match: 6. Germline V lookup: CDR1 KGHSH, CDR2 LQKENI. CDR3 sequence reads: CASSPMGQDLTEAFF. DNA of the CDR3: TGTGCCAGCTCACCAATGGGACAGGATCTCACTGAAGCTTTCTTT. Together with reference TRBV18 and TRBJ1-1, the CDR3 gives the full variable domain: NAGVMQNPRHLVRRRGQEARLRCSPMKGHSHVYWYRQLPEEGLKFMVYLQKENIIDESGMPKERFSAEFPKEGPSILRIQQVVRGDSAAYFCASSPMGQDLTEAFFGQGTRLTVV.

The chain couples TRBV4-1 to TRBJ2-1, with 8 bases aligning to TRBD1. After removal of 5 bases from V and 4 bases from J, the junction contained 7 bases not matched to a gene. This CDR3 comprises 15 residues. CDR1 and CDR2 (germline): MGHRA, YSYEKL. The CDR3 DNA reads as TGCGCCAGCAGCTCGGGACAGGATACTTACAATGAGCAGTTCTTC. Protein product: CASSSGQDTYNEQFF.

V usage is TRBV3-1 (or the pseudogene TRBV3-2) and J usage is TRBJ1-6; 7 nucleotides line up with TRBD1. The length of the CDR3 is 14 residues. Germline V gene data show CDR1 as LGHDT and CDR2 as YNNKEL (reference sequence). V trimming: 4 bases; J trimming: 6 bases; junction bases outside the gene matches: 3. The CDR3 DNA sequence: TGTGCCAGCAGCCGCCGGGACAGTAATTCACCCCTCCACTTT. Its translation is CASSRRDSNSPLHF.

The chain combines TRBV24-1 with TRBJ1-3; D unresolved. CDR3 length equals 13 residues. V was clipped by 4 bases and J by 1 base, with 4 bases between them. The germline V gene encodes CDR1 KGHDR and CDR2 SFDVKD. The CDR3 DNA is TGTGCCACCAGTGACAGTTCTGGAAACACCATATATTTT. Its protein is CATSDSSGNTIYF.

This clone occurred a few times. V usage is TRBV10-1 and J usage is TRBJ2-7; 7 bases fit TRBD1. V gave up 6 bases and J gave up 6 bases; unmatched junction bases: 5. CDR1 and CDR2 (germline): WNHNN, SYGVQD (reference sequence). The length of the CDR3 is 12 residues. The DNA of the CDR3 is TGCGCCAGCAGCCGCACAGGGGTCGAGCAGTACTTC. Translating gives CASSRTGVEQYF.

The V and J genes are TRBV28 and TRBJ1-4; possible D gene TRBD1, 6 bases. This CDR3 comprises 15 residues. V was cut by 2 bases and J by 8 bases, with 15 bases left in between. The V gene's germline CDR1 is MDHEN and CDR2 SYDVKM. The CDR3 here is CASSLPQGRGEKLFF. The CDR3 coding sequence is TGTGCCAGCAGTTTACCACAGGGTAGGGGAGAAAAACTGTTTTTT.

Turning to this clone: This sample includes further DNA sequences coding for the same CDR3. V gene TRBV2 combines with J gene TRBJ2-3; 9 bases are a match to TRBD1. V was pared by 3 bases and J by 1 base, with 2 bases of the junction left unmatched. Germline values: CDR1 SNHLY, CDR2 FYNNEI. This CDR3 is 15 amino acids long. The CDR3 sequence is CASSDRTGGTDTQYF. The CDR3 region has the DNA TGTGCCAGCAGTGACAGGACAGGGGGCACAGATACGCAGTATTTT.

The genes are TRBV6-8 and TRBJ2-1; the match to TRBD2 covers 14 bases. In germline, CDR1 is MNHGY, CDR2 SAAAGT. V gave up 6 bases and J gave up 8 bases; unmatched junction bases: 6. This CDR3 has 15 amino acids. CDR3 nucleotide sequence: TGTGCCAGCAGCCCCGGGACTAGCGGGGGTGATGAGCAGTTCTTC. Translated: CASSPGTSGGDEQFF.

The rearrangement uses TRBV13 and TRBJ2-6, with 8 positions matching TRBD1. The CDR3 runs 18 residues. After removal of 4 bases from V and 0 bases from J, the junction contained 8 bases not matched to a gene. CDR1 and CDR2 from the germline V gene are PRHDT and FYEKMQ (reference sequence). For the CDR3, the DNA is TGTGCCAGCAGCTGGGTCGGACAGGGCCTCTCTGGGGCCAACGTCCTGACTTTC. It specifies CASSWVGQGLSGANVLTF.

This sequence joins TRBV7-3 and TRBJ2-3; 14 bases are a match to TRBD2. The V gene's germline CDR1 is SGHTA and CDR2 FQGTGA. This CDR3 contains 15 residues. V dropped 5 bases and J dropped 6; count of bases not matched to a gene: 4. CDR3 DNA: TGTGCCAGCAGCGCCGGGACTAGCGGGGGCGATACGCAGTATTTT. Its protein product is CASSAGTSGGDTQYF.

V usage is TRBV19 and J usage is TRBJ1-5; possibly TRBD1 for D (6 bases). Trimming removed 3 bases at V and 2 bases at J, with 14 bases between. This CDR3 is 16 amino acids long. Germline V gene sequence: CDR1 LNHDA, CDR2 SQIVND (reference sequence). CDR3 nucleotides: TGTGCCAGTAGTATTGCCCAGGGGATGGGCAATCAGCCCCAGCATTTT. Translating it yields CASSIAQGMGNQPQHF.